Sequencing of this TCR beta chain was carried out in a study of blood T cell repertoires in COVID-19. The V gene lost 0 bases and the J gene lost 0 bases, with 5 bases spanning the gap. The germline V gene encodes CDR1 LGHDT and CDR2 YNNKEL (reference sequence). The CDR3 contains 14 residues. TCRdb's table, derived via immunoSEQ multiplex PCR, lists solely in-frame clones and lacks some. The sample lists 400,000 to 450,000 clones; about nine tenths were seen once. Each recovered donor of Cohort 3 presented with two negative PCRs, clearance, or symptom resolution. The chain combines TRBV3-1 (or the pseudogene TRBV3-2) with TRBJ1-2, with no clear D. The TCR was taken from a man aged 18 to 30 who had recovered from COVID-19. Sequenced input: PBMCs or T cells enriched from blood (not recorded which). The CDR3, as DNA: TGTGCCAGCAGCCAAGATCGGGCTAACTATGGCTACACCTTC. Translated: CASSQDRANYGYTF.